The present TCR beta chain was sequenced within a study of shared clonotypes between healthy human individuals. Study background: Three CD4 naive, three CD4 memory, two CD8 naive and one CD8 memory plate were used per donor.

Trimming shortened V by 7 bases and J by 1 base, and 13 bases separated the two germline ends. This CDR3 region has 14 residues. The germline V gene encodes CDR1 MNHEY and CDR2 SMNVEV (reference sequence). Libraries were prepared by immunoSEQ multiplex PCR; TCRdb keeps only in-frame clonotypes and omits some of them. The sample contains 2 million to 3 million clones, 80% to 95% of which appear only once. Sequenced material: naive CD4+ T cells from PBMCs. Indicated subset: CD45RA+ positively selected. J is TRBJ1-1 and V is TRBV27; D is possibly TRBD1 (5 bases). The origin of this receptor is a man aged 18 to 29 in good health. Some clones in this sample may be carry-over from other donors' samples. The CDR3 loop reads CASTLGTGNTEAFF. The CDR3 coding sequence is TGTGCCAGCACCCTGGGGACGGGGAACACTGAAGCTTTCTTT.